Reported below is one T cell receptor (beta chain). Antigen specificity is unknown. At the deep level, the assay was run. Repertoires were generated with immunoSEQ multiplex PCR, while TCRdb's copy carries only in-frame clones and drops some. Of roughly 720,000 clones in the sample, less than 95% were seen once. These data are taken from a study of shared clonotypes between healthy human individuals. General observations from the study: Read depth was anticipated to influence clonotype sharing among donors. Large depth notwithstanding, sorted-subset sequencing proved incomplete by rarefaction. The study generally estimated greater richness for naive than memory subsets.

The V end was cut by 0 bases, the J end by 4 bases, with 9 bases between. The V gene's germline CDR1 is SEHNR and CDR2 FQNEAQ (reference sequence). CDR3 length equals 14 residues. Sequenced input: memory CD8+ T cells from PBMCs. Subset meaning: CD45RO+ cells pooled with CCR7-negative TemRA cells. This receptor was obtained from a man aged 18 to 29 in good health. Some clones in this sample may be carry-over from other donors' samples. The chain uses TRBV7-9 and TRBJ2-5; no firm D call. CDR3 sequence reads: CASSLAPAGETQYF. CDR3 nucleotides: TGTGCCAGCAGCTTAGCGCCGGCAGGAGAGACCCAGTACTTC.